What follows are 29 T cell receptor beta chains derived from one specimen sequenced in a study of early T cells in non-severe SARS-CoV-2 infection. TCRdb itself ran the 5' RACE reads through MiXCR, one entry per CDR3 protein. Of around 83,000 distinct CDR3 sequences detected, about an eighth appear once; the ten largest clones hold around 4.8%. The sample was whole blood, taken at baseline. The source is an adult who was a healthcare worker with PCR-confirmed SARS-CoV-2 infection or an uninfected control (not recorded which).

This clonotype was recorded many times. This chain uses TRBV5-1 with TRBJ2-5; 14 bases agree with TRBD2. The CDR3 length is 17 residues. V gave up 1 base and J gave up 2 bases; unmatched junction bases: 4. Germline CDR1 and CDR2: SGHRS and YFSETQ. The CDR3 reads CASSLSGTSGSQETQYF. In nucleotides, the CDR3 is TGCGCCAGCAGCTTGAGTGGGACTAGCGGGAGTCAAGAGACCCAGTACTTC. Full variable domain (outside the CDR3, taken from reference TRBV5-1 and TRBJ2-5): KAGVTQTPRYLIKTRGQQVTLSCSPISGHRSVSWYQQTPGQGLQFLFEYFSETQRNKGNFPGRFSGRQFSNSRSEMNVSTLELGDSALYLCASSLSGTSGSQETQYFGPGTRLLVL.

This sequence joins TRBV10-1 and TRBJ1-1; D is uncertain. Germline-derived CDR1 and CDR2 are WNHNN and SYGVQD (reference sequence). V was trimmed by 1 base and J by 4 bases, leaving 7 bases between them. The CDR3 loop spans 13 amino acids. CDR3 sequence (DNA): TGCGCCAGCAGTGAGTATTTGGGCACTGAAGCTTTCTTT. Translated: CASSEYLGTEAFF.

The CDR3 here is CASSLAGLAGGPVNEQYF. The CDR3 coding sequence is TGTGCCAGCAGTTTAGCCGGACTAGCGGGAGGGCCGGTAAACGAGCAGTACTTC. The V gene is TRBV12-3 or TRBV12-4, the J gene TRBJ2-7; 15 bases match TRBD2. V gave up 0 bases and J gave up 5 bases; unmatched junction bases: 8. The CDR3 consists of 18 residues.

The V call is TRBV7-9, the J call TRBJ2-7, with D possibly being TRBD2 (6 bases). V lost 5 bases, J lost 4 bases, and 18 bases lay in between. This CDR3 comprises 15 residues. Germline CDR1 and CDR2: SEHNR and FQNEAQ (reference sequence). The CDR3 spells CASSPGPSAGYEQYF. CDR3 in DNA: TGTGCCAGCAGCCCAGGACCGTCTGCGGGGTACGAGCAGTACTTC.

This clonotype came up a few times. The V and J genes are TRBV12-5 and TRBJ1-1, with a tentative D call TRBD1 (5 bases). Per the germline V gene, CDR1 is LGHNT and CDR2 is FRNRAP. The CDR3 extends over 15 amino acids. V was clipped by 4 bases and J by 4 bases, with 16 bases between them. CDR3 DNA: TGTGCTAGTGGTTATAGCGGGGGTTTAGGCACTGAAGCTTTCTTT. This gives the protein CASGYSGGLGTEAFF.

The V call is TRBV2, the J call TRBJ2-4; D is perhaps TRBD1 or TRBD2 (6 bases each). Germline V gene data show CDR1 as SNHLY and CDR2 as FYNNEI. The CDR3 has 16 residues. Deletions cut 9 bases from V and 4 bases from J, with 22 bases between. The CDR3 region is CASPVTGTGVKNIQYF. The CDR3 DNA follows: TGTGCCAGTCCAGTTACAGGGACGGGGGTTAAAAACATTCAGTACTTC.

This clonotype was found many times. The chain joins TRBV5-6 to TRBJ1-5; D unclear. Looked up from germline, CDR1 is SGHDT and CDR2 is YYEEEE. There are 13 residues in the CDR3. Deletions cut 0 bases from V and 7 bases from J, with 8 bases between. The CDR3 spells CASSLADGQPQHF. The CDR3 DNA follows: TGTGCCAGCAGCTTGGCGGACGGGCAGCCCCAGCATTTT.

This clonotype has a count of ten or more. This chain links TRBV19 with TRBJ2-2; D is unclear. Between the trimmed V and J ends, which lost 6 bases and 4 bases, there was a span of 9 bases. The CDR3 spans 13 residues. CDR1 and CDR2 from the germline V gene are LNHDA and SQIVND (reference sequence). CDR3 coding DNA: TGTGCCAGTAGGGCTAGGCTCACCGGGGAGCTGTTTTTT. Its translation: CASRARLTGELFF.

This clonotype was detected ten times or more. The J gene is TRBJ1-5, the V gene TRBV10-3; TRBD1 might be the D (5 bases). The V gene's germline CDR1 is ENHRY and CDR2 SYGVKD. V was shortened by 6 bases and J by 3 bases, with 15 bases between the two germline ends. CDR3 length: 15 amino acids. This CDR3 reads CAISQGKAPNQPQHF. The DNA for the CDR3 is TGTGCCATCAGCCAGGGTAAGGCCCCCAATCAGCCCCAGCATTTT.

This clonotype was seen at least ten times. The chain uses TRBV7-9 and TRBJ1-4, with 8 bases identical to TRBD1. The CDR3 runs 13 residues. V shed 7 bases and J 6 bases; nucleotides not matched to a gene: 4. Per germline, CDR1 SEHNR and CDR2 FQNEAQ (reference sequence). The CDR3 DNA reads TGTGCCAGCACCCCGGACAGGGATGAAAAACTGTTTTTT. Its translation is CASTPDRDEKLFF. Combining the CDR3 with reference TRBV7-9 and TRBJ1-4 gives the whole variable domain DTGVSQNPRHKITKRGQNVTFRCDPISEHNRLYWYRQTLGQGPEFLTYFQNEAQLEKSRLLSDRFSAERPKGSFSTLEIQRTEQGDSAMYLCASTPDRDEKLFFGSGTQLSVL.

In this sample, this clonotype is medium-sized (0.01 to 0.1%). One end of the junction fails to match germline, which may point to a read error. This rearrangement joins TRBV6-5 to TRBJ2-5; D gene ambiguous. CDR1 MNHEY and CDR2 SVGAGI come from the germline V gene. The CDR3 has 15 amino acids. Here the CDR3 DNA reads TGTGCCAGCAGCTACTATCACACCGGCGAAGAGACCCAGTACTTC. Translation gives CASSYYHTGEETQYF.

This chain joins TRBV19 and TRBJ1-2; D remains ambiguous. Germline assignment: CDR1 LNHDA and CDR2 SQIVND (reference sequence). Trimming shortened V by 6 bases and J by 4 bases, and 18 bases separated the two germline ends. The CDR3 has 15 residues. CDR3 region: CASSLSSGVLYGYTF. CDR3 bases: TGTGCCAGTAGCCTTAGTTCGGGTGTACTCTATGGCTACACCTTC.

The gene calls are TRBV2 and TRBJ1-5, with TRBD1 matching over 11 bases. CDR1 is SNHLY and CDR2 is FYNNEI in the germline V gene. This CDR3 has 13 residues. The J segment lost 7 bases and the V segment lost 6 bases, leaving 2 bases of the junction unmatched. Here the CDR3 DNA reads TGTGCCAGCAGGGGGACAGGGGGACAGCCCCAGCATTTT. Protein sequence: CASRGTGGQPQHF.

A note on this clonotype: A read error is possible here, since a much larger clone lies one base away. This chain uses TRBV12-3 or TRBV12-4 with TRBJ2-1, with D unresolved. This CDR3 has 11 amino acids. V lost 6 bases and J lost 3, with 3 bases in between. The CDR3 DNA follows: TGTGCCAGCAGAAACTACAATGAGCAGTTCTTC. Its protein product is CASRNYNEQFF.

This clonotype occurred a few times. V usage is TRBV21-1 and J usage is TRBJ1-5; the table assigns TRBD1, which was not confirmed against the DNA. TRBV21-1 is a pseudogene. This CDR3 contains 21 residues. The DNA of the CDR3 is TGTGCCAGCAGCAAAGCGAGGGGCAGGGTCCGGTTCTTTTATAGCAATCAGCCCCAGCATTTT. Translating it yields CASSKARGRVRFFYSNQPQHF.

The CDR3 DNA follows: TGCAGTGCTAGAGATAGATCAACGGGGGGCTCCTACAATGAGCAGTTCTTC. This translates into CSARDRSTGGSYNEQFF. The V call is TRBV20-1, the J call TRBJ2-1, with 7 nucleotides matching TRBD2. The CDR3 is 17 residues long. The V gene's germline CDR1 is DFQATT and CDR2 SNEGSKA (reference sequence). The V and J ends lost 0 bases and 0 bases, in that order; junction bases with no gene match: 8.

This chain uses TRBV12-3 or TRBV12-4 with TRBJ1-1; the D gene is possibly TRBD1 (6 bases). V lost 5 bases to trimming and J lost 5 bases, with 12 bases between them. The CDR3 has 13 residues. The CDR3 region is CASSRPGDTEAFF. CDR3 bases: TGTGCCAGCAGTCGCCCAGGGGATACTGAAGCTTTCTTT.

This clonotype was seen a handful of times. The CDR3 DNA reads as TGTGCCAGCAGACCCCGGACTAGCGGCCAAGAGACCCAGTACTTC. It codes for CASRPRTSGQETQYF. The chain is built from TRBV11-2 and TRBJ2-5, with TRBD2 identical over 10 bases. Trimming cost V 6 bases and J 1 base; bases outside gene matches: 5. Germline lookup yields CDR1 SGHAT and CDR2 FQNNGV. This CDR3 region has 15 residues.

There are many counts of this clonotype. The chain uses TRBV5-1 and TRBJ2-6; the D is unclear. V lost 3 bases and J 0 bases, leaving 7 bases between the germline ends. The CDR3 contains 15 residues. Germline V gene data show CDR1 as SGHRS and CDR2 as YFSETQ. The CDR3: CASSSGASGANVLTF. The CDR3 DNA sequence: TGCGCCAGCAGCTCAGGAGCCTCTGGGGCCAACGTCCTGACTTTC.

There are a few counts of this clonotype. The J gene is TRBJ2-3, the V gene TRBV9, with D possibly being TRBD2 (5 bases). Germline lookup yields CDR1 SGDLS and CDR2 YYNGEE. The CDR3 totals 15 residues. Between the trimmed V and J ends, which lost 4 bases and 2 bases, there was a span of 14 bases. In DNA, the CDR3 is TGTGCCAGCAGCAGGGAGCAGATCCACACAGATACGCAGTATTTT. The encoded protein is CASSREQIHTDTQYF.

The CDR3 region has the DNA TGTGCCGTCAATTATGGGGCCTATAATTCACCCCTCCACTTT. This codes for CAVNYGAYNSPLHF. V is TRBV24-1 and J is TRBJ1-6; D ambiguous. This CDR3 region has 14 residues. Germline-derived CDR1 and CDR2 are KGHDR and SFDVKD. The ends were cut back, 12 bases at V and 2 bases at J, with 13 bases in the middle.

This clonotype was observed a handful of times. This chain joins TRBV27 and TRBJ2-2; D remains ambiguous. CDR3 length equals 15 residues. Looked up from germline, CDR1 is MNHEY and CDR2 is SMNVEV (reference sequence). The V and J ends lost 3 bases and 5 bases respectively, with 13 bases between them. CDR3 DNA sequence: TGTGCCAGCAGTTTTGGCAGGCGGAGTACCGGGGAGCTGTTTTTT. This encodes CASSFGRRSTGELFF.

This chain links TRBV11-2 with TRBJ2-6; 12 bases are shared with TRBD2. With V trimmed by 2 bases and J by 2 bases, 4 bases remained unmatched. Germline V gene data show CDR1 as SGHAT and CDR2 as FQNNGV. The CDR3 has 18 amino acids. In nucleotides, the CDR3 is TGTGCCAGCAGCTTACTGAGACTAGCGGGAGCTGGGGCCAACGTCCTGACTTTC. Protein sequence: CASSLLRLAGAGANVLTF.

The table lists this clonotype with many counts. The V gene is TRBV28, the J gene TRBJ1-5; unclear D gene. Trimming removed 2 bases at V and 2 bases at J, with 13 bases between. The CDR3 contains 16 residues. Germline V CDR1 and CDR2: MDHEN, SYDVKM. CDR3 sequence: CASSLVGPGGNQPQHF. The CDR3 DNA reads as TGTGCCAGCAGTTTAGTCGGCCCGGGAGGCAATCAGCCCCAGCATTTT. The entire variable domain, with the rest obtained from reference TRBV28 and TRBJ1-5, is as follows: DVKVTQSSRYLVKRTGEKVFLECVQDMDHENMFWYRQDPGLGLRLIYFSYDVKMKEKGDIPEGYSVSREKKERFSLILESASTNQTSMYLCASSLVGPGGNQPQHFGDGTRLSIL.

This clonotype has more than one count but fewer than ten. The chain carries TRBV28 and TRBJ1-2; TRBD1 aligns across 10 bases. CDR3 length: 16 amino acids. In germline, CDR1 is MDHEN, CDR2 SYDVKM. The V gene end was trimmed by 5 bases and the J gene end by 3 bases; junction bases not matched to a gene: 9. CDR3 coding DNA: TGTGCCAGCAGTCCCTCCGGGACAGGGGATGACTATGGCTACACCTTC. Its translation: CASSPSGTGDDYGYTF.

In its sample, this clonotype was seen many times. This chain uses TRBV13 with TRBJ2-7; 11 bases line up with TRBD2. V lost 1 base and J lost 7; bases outside the gene matches: 12. Germline CDR1 and CDR2: PRHDT and FYEKMQ (reference sequence). CDR3 size: 17 residues. CDR3 nucleotides: TGTGCCAGCAGCTTAGTGACTAGCGGGACTTATATGGGAGAGCAGTACTTC. Translated: CASSLVTSGTYMGEQYF.

As DNA, the CDR3 is TGTGCCAGCAGTGAACAGGGCCATTTCGTCACAGATACGCAGTATTTT. Protein product: CASSEQGHFVTDTQYF. This sequence joins TRBV6-5 and TRBJ2-3; TRBD1 might be the D (6 bases). V lost 5 bases, J lost 2 bases, and 17 bases lay in between. Germline values: CDR1 MNHEY, CDR2 SVGAGI. This CDR3 region has 16 residues.

The chain links TRBV11-2 to TRBJ2-7; no reliable D call. CDR3 length equals 16 residues. The germline V gene has CDR1 SGHAT and CDR2 FQNNGV. The V end was cut by 5 bases, the J end by 3 bases, with 20 bases between. CDR3 in amino acids: CASSPFRLGSGYEQYF. CDR3 bases: TGTGCCAGCAGCCCCTTCCGCCTCGGATCCGGCTACGAGCAGTACTTC. The full variable domain, with the rest looked up from reference TRBV11-2 and TRBJ2-7, is EAGVAQSPRYKIIEKRQSVAFWCNPISGHATLYWYQQILGQGPKLLIQFQNNGVVDDSQLPKDRFSAERLKGVDSTLKIQPAKLEDSAVYLCASSPFRLGSGYEQYFGPGTRLTVT.

This clonotype was detected ten times or more. The DNA for the CDR3 is TGTGCCAGCAGTGAAGGGGCAGAGGCCATTCAGTACTTC. It yields the protein CASSEGAEAIQYF. J is TRBJ2-4 and V is TRBV2; no reliable D call. Germline V gene sequence: CDR1 SNHLY, CDR2 FYNNEI. The CDR3 length is 13 residues. Deletions cut 1 base from V and 9 bases from J, with 10 bases between.